This record covers a single T cell receptor beta chain. Cohorts were based on clinical histories the participants reported. The entry originates in a study of blood T cell repertoires in COVID-19. Looking at the study overall: Donors in the United States, Italy and Spain gave samples during acute or convalescent COVID-19.

How the authors handled the data: Amplification of reference gene primers provided the estimated nucleated cell counts. Profiled with immunoSEQ multiplex PCR; TCRdb holds only in-frame clones, not every one. The V and J calls and clone size were taken over from that table, and D and trimming were inferred from the DNA. The repertoire holds 250,000 or so clones, approximately 88% seen once, with around 3.1% in the top ten. Per germline, CDR1 MDHEN and CDR2 SYDVKM. V lost 5 bases and J lost 7, with 14 bases in between. CDR3 length equals 13 residues. The TCR comes from a woman in her forties who had been exposed to COVID-19. This sequence joins TRBV28 and TRBJ2-5, with a possible D match to TRBD1 (6 bases). Sequenced sample: PBMCs or T cells enriched from blood (not recorded which). CDR3 sequence reads: CASSRQEDRTQYF. The CDR3 region has the DNA TGTGCCAGCAGTAGACAGGAGGACAGGACCCAGTACTTC.